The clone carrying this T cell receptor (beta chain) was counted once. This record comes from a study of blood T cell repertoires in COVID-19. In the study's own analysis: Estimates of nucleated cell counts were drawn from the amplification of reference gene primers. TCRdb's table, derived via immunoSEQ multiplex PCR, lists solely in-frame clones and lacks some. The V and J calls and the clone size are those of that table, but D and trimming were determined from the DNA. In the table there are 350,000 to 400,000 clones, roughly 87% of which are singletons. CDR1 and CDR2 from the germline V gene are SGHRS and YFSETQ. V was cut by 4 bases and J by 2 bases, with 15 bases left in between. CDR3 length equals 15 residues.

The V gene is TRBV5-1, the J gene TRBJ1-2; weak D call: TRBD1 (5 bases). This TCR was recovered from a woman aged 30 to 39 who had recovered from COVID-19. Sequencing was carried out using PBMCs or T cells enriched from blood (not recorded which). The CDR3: CASSPSQGSNYGYTF. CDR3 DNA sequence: TGCGCCAGCAGCCCCTCGCAGGGATCCAACTATGGCTACACCTTC.